The sample holds many counts of the clone carrying this TCR beta chain. Its antigen is undetermined. Germline V CDR1 and CDR2: SGHVS, FNYEAQ. This CDR3 region has 14 residues. V lost 8 bases, J lost 0 bases, and 10 bases lay in between. This entry is derived from a study of T cells in Graves' hyperthyroidism and ophthalmopathy. Study observations and caveats: Stable hyperthyroidism was told apart from ophthalmopathy by a model built on 13 V-J features.

Amplification of TCR beta CDR3 regions was performed using RNA transcripts as template. Researchers ran a first-round RT-PCR on the TCR CDR3 using the HTBI primer set. TCRdb re-derived calls from the multiplex PCR reads in MiXCR, one entry per CDR3 protein. The table has 800,000 or so distinct CDR3 sequences, 38% seen once; the top ten hold about 8.9%. The TCR sequence derives from a man between 18 and 35 years old with Graves' hyperthyroidism. Input material: blood. V and J are TRBV7-6 and TRBJ2-2; D is perhaps TRBD1 (5 bases). CDR3 coding DNA: TGTGCCAGCCTCGAGACAGCGAACACCGGGGAGCTGTTTTTT. It encodes CASLETANTGELFF.